Listed below are T cell receptor beta chains from one sample, sequenced in a study of shared clonotypes between healthy human individuals. Measured with immunoSEQ multiplex PCR; TCRdb has only the in-frame clones, and not every one. Altogether around 560,000 clones are present, about 95% being singletons, with the ten largest covering about 0.11%. Sequencing used naive CD8+ T cells sorted from blood. These receptors were taken from a woman aged 25 to 39 in good health. CDR3s include the opening cysteine and the closing phenylalanine or tryptophan. A D gene is named only where the DNA matches it firmly. Clone size is shown for a subset of rows, as once, few, many or a class of expanded clone.

TRBJ1-4	TRBD1	-	TRBV6-4	TGTGCCAGCAGAAGGACAGGGCAGAGTGGTGAAAAACTGTTTTTT	CASRRTGQSGEKLFF
TRBJ1-1	-	-	TRBV10-3	TGTGCCATCAGTGAGTCGGCAGAAGGGTTTTTCCCTGAAGCTTTCTTT	CAISESAEGFFPEAFF
TRBJ1-1	-	-	TRBV5-4	TGTGCCAGCAGCTTCGGGGGCGTTGAAGCTTTCTTT	CASSFGGVEAFF
TRBJ1-2	-	-	TRBV28	TGTGCCAGCAGTTTGTATGACCGTTCCAACTATGGCTACACCTTC	CASSLYDRSNYGYTF
TRBJ2-7	-	-	TRBV19	TGTGCCAGTAGTATAGCACACTCTCGCTACGAGCAGTACTTC	CASSIAHSRYEQYF
TRBJ1-5	-	-	TRBV21-1	TGTGCCAGCAGCAAACGGGGAGAAGGAGGGGCTCGCCAGCCCCAGCATTTT	CASSKRGEGGARQPQHF
TRBJ2-1	TRBD1	-	TRBV12-5	TGTGCTAGTGGAACGACAGGGGGCTCCTACAATGAGCAGTTCTTC	CASGTTGGSYNEQFF
TRBJ2-7	TRBD2	-	TRBV5-4	TGTGCCAGCAGCCGCAGAGATAGCGGGCTAGACGAGCAGTACTTC	CASSRRDSGLDEQYF
TRBJ2-1	-	-	TRBV2	TGTGCCAGCCGGTACAGGAACAATGAGCAGTTCTTC	CASRYRNNEQFF
TRBJ2-1	-	-	TRBV5-4	TGTGCCAGCAGCGGTTTAAATGAGCAGTTCTTC	CASSGLNEQFF
TRBJ2-7	-	-	TRBV27	TGTGCCAGCAGTCCAACACAGGGCTACGAGCAGTACTTC	CASSPTQGYEQYF
TRBJ2-2	-	-	TRBV21-1	TGTGCCAGCAGCAAAGCTAAGACAGGGGTCCCCGGGGAGCTGTTTTTT	CASSKAKTGVPGELFF
TRBJ2-1	-	-	TRBV6-5	TGTGCCAGCAGTTACCAGGGCGGTGAGCAGTTCTTC	CASSYQGGEQFF
TRBJ2-3	TRBD2	-	TRBV5-1	TGCGCCAGCAGCCTCGACTCTAGCGGGAGCCCCCCAGATACGCAGTATTTT	CASSLDSSGSPPDTQYF
TRBJ1-1	-	-	TRBV11-2	TGTGCCAGCAGCTTAATCTCGTTAAACACTGAAGCTTTCTTT	CASSLISLNTEAFF
TRBJ2-1	-	once	TRBV27	TGTGCCAGCAGTTTCCACCGGACGAGCTCCTACAATGAGCAGTTCTTC	CASSFHRTSSYNEQFF
TRBJ1-1	TRBD1	-	TRBV27	TGTGCCAGCAGTGGACCGGGACAGGGTAGAGCTGAAGCTTTCTTT	CASSGPGQGRAEAFF
TRBJ2-2	-	-	TRBV2	TGTGCCAGCAGTGAAATCGGGAGAATTGACACCGGGGAGCTGTTTTTT	CASSEIGRIDTGELFF
TRBJ2-1	TRBD1	-	TRBV6-5	TGTGCCAGCAGTTCGACAGGGGGAGGGCAGTTCTTC	CASSSTGGGQFF
TRBJ2-7	TRBD1	-	TRBV7-6	TGTGCCAGCAGCTTTTCTGGACAGGGAATAGAGCAGTACTTC	CASSFSGQGIEQYF
TRBJ1-1	-	-	TRBV11-2	TGTGCCAGCAGCCCGGATCTGAACACTGAAGCTTTCTTT	CASSPDLNTEAFF
TRBJ1-1	TRBD1	-	TRBV5-1	TGCGCCAGCAGCGGGACAGACCTGAACACTGAAGCTTTCTTT	CASSGTDLNTEAFF
TRBJ2-1	TRBD2	-	TRBV5-4	TGTGCCAGCGAGGCTAGCGGGACCTACAATGAGCAGTTCTTC	CASEASGTYNEQFF
TRBJ1-1	-	-	TRBV10-1	TGCGCCAGCAGCCTGACGGGCGCTGAAGCTTTCTTT	CASSLTGAEAFF
TRBJ1-1	-	-	TRBV5-6	TGTGCCAGCAGCTTGGTGGCAGGGAGGTGGGACACTGAAGCTTTCTTT	CASSLVAGRWDTEAFF
TRBJ2-7	-	-	TRBV5-5	TGTGCCAGCAGCTCAGGGAGTTGGAAGCAGTACTTC	CASSSGSWKQYF
TRBJ2-2	-	-	TRBV28	TGTGCCAGCAGACTAGGGCCACAGGGATTCGGGGAGCTGTTTTTT	CASRLGPQGFGELFF
TRBJ2-3	-	-	TRBV6-6	TGTGCCAGCAGGGACGGTTATATTACAGATACGCAGTATTTT	CASRDGYITDTQYF
TRBJ2-7	-	-	TRBV11-1	TGTGCCAGCAGCTTGGTGGGCAGGGCCTACGAGCAGTACTTC	CASSLVGRAYEQYF
TRBJ2-7	-	-	TRBV27	TGTGCCAGCACTCGAAACCCTCTGGGATACTACGAGCAGTACTTC	CASTRNPLGYYEQYF
TRBJ2-2	TRBD1	once	TRBV28	TGTGCCAGCAGTCCCTGGGACAGGCGGGTTCAATCGAACACCGGGGAGCTGTTTTTT	CASSPWDRRVQSNTGELFF
TRBJ1-1	TRBD1	-	TRBV5-6	TGTGCCAGCAGCTTGGTCCCCGGACAGGATAACACTGAAGCTTTCTTT	CASSLVPGQDNTEAFF
TRBJ2-7	TRBD1	few	TRBV4-1	TGCGCCAGCAGCCAAGCCGGGACAGGGTCCTACGAGCAGTACTTC	CASSQAGTGSYEQYF
TRBJ2-1	TRBD1	-	TRBV7-9	TGTGCCAGCAGCTCCGGGACAGGCTCCTACAATGAGCAGTTCTTC	CASSSGTGSYNEQFF
TRBJ2-1	TRBD2	once	TRBV15	TGTGCCACCAGCAGTGCCCTAGCGGGAGCGGTCTACAATGAGCAGTTCTTC	CATSSALAGAVYNEQFF
TRBJ1-5	-	-	TRBV2	TGTGCCAGCAGTCCCACGGCCGGAGAAGGTCAGCCCCAGCATTTT	CASSPTAGEGQPQHF
TRBJ2-3	-	-	TRBV9	TGTGCCAGCAGCGTAGAGGGTGGCACTAGCACAGATACGCAGTATTTT	CASSVEGGTSTDTQYF
TRBJ2-7	TRBD1	-	TRBV29-1	TGCAGCGTGGGCAGGGACAGGGGAACCTACGAGCAGTACTTC	CSVGRDRGTYEQYF
TRBJ2-5	TRBD1	-	TRBV28	TGTGCCAGCAGTTTAGGCCTAATAGGCAGGGGGTTCCAAGAGACCCAGTACTTC	CASSLGLIGRGFQETQYF
TRBJ2-3	TRBD1	-	TRBV7-9	TGTGCCAGCAGCGGGAGGGACAGGGGGCCCACAGATACGCAGTATTTT	CASSGRDRGPTDTQYF
TRBJ1-3	-	-	TRBV4-1	TGCGCCAGCAGGTACAATGAACTTGGTGGAAACACCATATATTTT	CASRYNELGGNTIYF
TRBJ2-3	TRBD2	-	TRBV15	TGTGCCACCAGCAGAGACCAAATGACTAGCGGGAACACAGATACGCAGTATTTT	CATSRDQMTSGNTDTQYF
TRBJ2-1	TRBD1	-	TRBV27	TGTGCCAGCAGTTTATCCGCCGGGACAGGGGGCTACAATGAGCAGTTCTTC	CASSLSAGTGGYNEQFF
TRBJ2-7	TRBD1	once	TRBV28	TGTGCCAGCAGTTTAAGGGCAGGGGGCACCTACGAGCAGTACTTC	CASSLRAGGTYEQYF
TRBJ2-2	TRBD2	-	TRBV15	TGTGCCACCAGCAGAGATTTCTCTCTCCAGGGGACTAGCGGGGAGCTGTTTTTT	CATSRDFSLQGTSGELFF
TRBJ2-1	-	once	TRBV27	TGTGCCAGCAGTTGGACTCCACCCATCTACAATGAGCAGTTCTTC	CASSWTPPIYNEQFF
TRBJ1-6	-	-	TRBV4-1	TGCGCCAGCAGCCAAGTCAGGGCTTTCGGCTCACCCCTCCACTTT	CASSQVRAFGSPLHF
TRBJ2-7	-	few	TRBV7-8	TGTGCCAGCAGCTTAGCGGGAGACTCCTACGAGCAGTACTTC	CASSLAGDSYEQYF
TRBJ2-1	TRBD1	-	TRBV27	TGTGCCAGCAGTCCCGGGACAGGGTTAGGGGACAATGAGCAGTTCTTC	CASSPGTGLGDNEQFF
TRBJ2-1	-	-	TRBV9	TGTGCCAGCAGCGTAGTAGGGGCTGGTGAGCAGTTCTTC	CASSVVGAGEQFF
TRBJ1-1	-	few	TRBV19	TGTGCCAGTAGTCCAATCATGGGGGACACTGAAGCTTTCTTT	CASSPIMGDTEAFF